The sequence of this TCR beta chain was determined in a study of T cells in Graves' hyperthyroidism and ophthalmopathy. Trimming took off 3 bases at V and 5 bases at J, with 13 bases between the two ends. The CDR3 extends over 15 amino acids. Germline CDR1 is MGHRA and CDR2 is YSYEKL. Notes on this clonotype: Antigen: not known.

The source material, RNA transcripts, was used to amplify TCR beta CDR3 regions. HTBI primers were the set used in a first-round RT-PCR of the TCR CDR3. TCRdb called the multiplex PCR reads again in MiXCR, with one record for every CDR3 protein. Of 450,000 to 650,000 distinct CDR3 sequences listed, more than 15% are singletons. Findings and caveats of the study: Most thyroid clonotypes with frequency above 0.001 were detected in blood.

Patients affected by ophthalmopathy presented a Clinical Activity Score of at least 3, a NOSPECS grade of at least 4, and disease duration below 3 months. Sequencing was carried out using blood. J is TRBJ1-4 and V is TRBV4-1, with D perhaps TRBD1 (5 bases). This receptor was taken from a young woman with Graves' ophthalmopathy. CDR3 nucleotides: TGCGCCAGCAGCCAGGAGGGACGTGAAAATGAAAAACTGTTTTTT. Translated: CASSQEGRENEKLFF.